This is a list of T cell receptor beta chains from one sample in a study of blood T cells in healthy people across ages. TCRdb analysed the 5' RACE reads with MiXCR anew, one entry per CDR3 protein. The sample has around 2 million distinct CDR3 sequences; 35% to 50% are singletons. Sequenced: blood. The receptors come from a human donor in good health. Both conserved end residues are part of each CDR3. A D gene is named only where the DNA matches it firmly. Not all rows give a size; the values are once, few, many and, for expanded clones, a class.

d_gene	len	v_gene	abundance	j_gene	CDR3aa	CDR3nt
TRBD2	16	TRBV20-1	-	TRBJ2-7	CSAKHSLGLAGYEQYF	TGCAGTGCTAAACATTCCTTAGGACTAGCGGGGTACGAGCAGTACTTC
-	18	TRBV6-1	-	TRBJ1-6	CASRGGLRGRSYNSPLHF	TGTGCCAGCAGGGGGGGTCTAAGGGGACGTTCCTATAATTCACCCCTCCACTTT
-	13	TRBV14	-	TRBJ1-2	CASSPSQSYGYTF	TGTGCCAGCAGCCCTTCGCAGAGCTATGGCTACACCTTC
TRBD2	12	TRBV29-1	few	TRBJ2-1	CSVAGLVIEQFF	TGCAGCGTTGCGGGACTAGTGATTGAGCAGTTCTTC
TRBD2	17	TRBV6-1	-	TRBJ2-1	CASSQFRLAATYNEQFF	TGTGCCAGCAGTCAATTTAGACTAGCAGCTACGTACAATGAGCAGTTCTTC
-	15	TRBV9	-	TRBJ2-3	CASSVWGTRTDTQYF	TGTGCCAGCAGCGTTTGGGGGACTCGCACAGATACGCAGTATTTT
TRBD2	17	TRBV4-2	few	TRBJ2-1	CASSQAAGGPIGDEQFF	TGTGCCAGCAGCCAAGCCGCGGGGGGGCCGATTGGGGATGAGCAGTTCTTC
TRBD2	13	TRBV7-2	-	TRBJ2-5	CASSIGTKETQYF	TGTGCCAGCAGCATCGGGACTAAGGAGACCCAGTACTTC
-	17	TRBV24-1	-	TRBJ1-1	CAASDGSGSGLDTEAFF	TGTGCCGCCAGTGATGGTTCAGGGTCGGGTTTGGACACTGAAGCTTTCTTT
-	11	TRBV20-1	-	TRBJ2-7	CSARRADEQYF	TGCAGTGCTCGGAGAGCGGACGAGCAGTACTTC
TRBD1	15	TRBV6-1	-	TRBJ1-1	CASSVYRGPNTEAFF	TGTGCCAGCAGTGTCTACAGGGGACCGAACACTGAAGCTTTCTTT
TRBD2	19	TRBV6-2/TRBV6-3	-	TRBJ2-7	CASSYPAGGPSLPPYEQYF	TGTGCCAGCAGTTACCCAGCGGGGGGACCATCTCTGCCCCCGTACGAGCAGTACTTC
-	15	TRBV7-9	-	TRBJ1-3	CASGRRISGGNTIYF	TGTGCCAGCGGGAGACGTATCTCTGGCGGAAACACCATATATTTT
-	17	TRBV24-1	-	TRBJ1-1	CATSDRDILVGNTEAFF	TGTGCCACCAGTGATCGCGACATCCTTGTGGGGAACACTGAAGCTTTCTTT
-	14	TRBV11-3	-	TRBJ2-1	CASSPQQVYNEQFF	TGTGCCAGCAGCCCTCAGCAGGTCTACAATGAGCAGTTCTTC
-	16	TRBV7-6	-	TRBJ1-4	CASSLHGTAGSEKLFF	TGTGCCAGCAGCTTACATGGGACCGCGGGGAGTGAAAAACTGTTTTTT
TRBD1	14	TRBV7-3	-	TRBJ2-3	CASSKTGVTDTQYF	TGTGCCAGCAGCAAGACAGGGGTCACAGATACGCAGTATTTT
-	12	TRBV7-2	-	TRBJ1-2	CASSWTVYGYTF	TGTGCCAGCAGCTGGACAGTCTATGGCTACACCTTC
-	15	TRBV7-2	few	TRBJ1-1	CASSPSGGWNTEAFF	TGTGCCAGCAGCCCGTCGGGGGGATGGAACACTGAAGCTTTCTTT
-	18	TRBV21-1	-	TRBJ2-1	CASSGGSLVQPTYNEQFF	TGTGCCAGCAGCGGGGGGTCGTTAGTGCAACCCACCTACAATGAGCAGTTCTTC
TRBD2	15	TRBV7-9	-	TRBJ2-7	CASSQPGLGSHEQYF	TGTGCCAGCAGCCAGCCGGGACTAGGTAGCCACGAGCAGTACTTC
TRBD1	12	TRBV20-1	-	TRBJ2-1	CSAVGTALGQFF	TGCAGTGCTGTCGGGACAGCCCTTGGGCAGTTCTTC
-	14	TRBV2	-	TRBJ2-4	CASSEGQVPNEQYF	TGTGCCAGCAGTGAAGGGCAGGTCCCCAATGAGCAGTACTTC
-	17	TRBV4-3	few	TRBJ2-1	CASSQDPYGSSYNEQFF	TGCGCCAGCAGCCAAGATCCTTACGGGAGCTCCTACAATGAGCAGTTCTTC
TRBD1	15	TRBV7-2	few	TRBJ1-5	CASSPETGGYQPQHF	TGTGCCAGCAGCCCCGAGACAGGGGGTTATCAGCCCCAGCATTTT
-	15	TRBV5-1	few	TRBJ2-7	CASSLRGESSYEQYF	TGCGCCAGCTCCCTCAGGGGGGAGAGCTCCTACGAGCAGTACTTC
-	13	TRBV24-1	few	TRBJ1-1	CATSVGLNTEAFF	TGTGCCACCAGTGTAGGCTTGAACACTGAAGCTTTCTTT
-	14	TRBV20-1	-	TRBJ2-3	CSATKGPSTDTQYF	TGCAGTGCTACCAAGGGACCTAGCACAGATACGCAGTATTTT
TRBD2	13	TRBV20-1	-	TRBJ2-4	CSAAGTSEYIQYF	TGCAGTGCTGCCGGGACTAGCGAATACATTCAGTACTTC
-	16	TRBV6-1	-	TRBJ1-5	CASSATGNPGNQPQHF	TGTGCCAGCAGTGCCACAGGGAATCCAGGCAATCAGCCCCAGCATTTT
-	15	TRBV7-9	-	TRBJ2-1	CASSPILTPSDEQFF	TGTGCCAGCAGCCCTATCTTGACCCCGTCTGATGAGCAGTTCTTC
-	15	TRBV5-6	-	TRBJ1-2	CASSPLGVGNYGYTF	TGTGCCAGCAGCCCTCTAGGGGTGGGGAACTATGGCTACACCTTC